The clone carrying this T cell receptor (beta chain) turned up a few times. Repertoires were generated with immunoSEQ multiplex PCR, while TCRdb's copy carries only in-frame clones and drops some. The top ten hold about 5% of the sample, which has approximately 32,000 clones, around 90% seen once. The V gene lost 4 bases and the J gene lost 3 bases, with 11 bases spanning the gap. This CDR3 has 13 amino acids. In germline, CDR1 is SGHNT, CDR2 YYREEE (reference sequence). The sample belongs to a study of T cell changes during pregnancy in multiple sclerosis. This specimen was CD8+ T cells from peripheral blood mononuclear cells, taken in the first trimester of pregnancy. The clonotype was recovered from a female donor with multiple sclerosis, enrolled in a pregnancy study. The chain combines TRBV5-4 with TRBJ2-7; D is possibly TRBD1 (6 bases). The CDR3: CASSQQGYYEQYF. Here the CDR3 DNA reads TGTGCCAGCAGCCAGCAGGGGTACTACGAGCAGTACTTC.